This TCR beta chain was documented in a study of blood T cell repertoires in COVID-19. Germline V CDR1 and CDR2: SQVTM, ANQGSEA. V shed 5 bases, J shed 8 bases, and the junction held 4 bases outside the gene matches. The CDR3 is 11 residues long. The protocol was immunoSEQ multiplex PCR, while the TCRdb copy is restricted to in-frame clones and leaves out a portion. Here the sample spans 180,000 or so clones, about 86% being singletons. Sequencing used peripheral blood. V gene TRBV29-1 combines with J gene TRBJ2-3; 7 bases are shared with TRBD2. The sequence came from a young man with acute or convalescent COVID-19. As DNA, the CDR3 is TGCAGCGTTAGGGGCGGGGGTACGCAGTATTTT. Protein product: CSVRGGGTQYF.